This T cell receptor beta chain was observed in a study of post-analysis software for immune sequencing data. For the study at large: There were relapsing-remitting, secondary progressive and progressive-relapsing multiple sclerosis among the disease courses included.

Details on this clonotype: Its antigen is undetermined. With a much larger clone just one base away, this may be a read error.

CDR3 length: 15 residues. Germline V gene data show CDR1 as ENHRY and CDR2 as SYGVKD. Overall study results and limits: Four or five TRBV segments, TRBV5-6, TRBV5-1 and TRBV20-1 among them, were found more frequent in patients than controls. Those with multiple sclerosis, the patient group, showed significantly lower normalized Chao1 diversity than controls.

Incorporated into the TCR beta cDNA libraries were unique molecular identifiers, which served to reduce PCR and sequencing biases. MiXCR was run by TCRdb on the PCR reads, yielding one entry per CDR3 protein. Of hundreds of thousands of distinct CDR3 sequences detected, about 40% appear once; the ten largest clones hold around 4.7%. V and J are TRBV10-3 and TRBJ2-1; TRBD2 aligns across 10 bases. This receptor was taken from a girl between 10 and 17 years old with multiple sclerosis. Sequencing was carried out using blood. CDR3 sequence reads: CATSEIAGGNNEQFF. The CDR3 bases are TGTGCCACCAGTGAGATAGCGGGGGGAAACAATGAGCAGTTCTTC.